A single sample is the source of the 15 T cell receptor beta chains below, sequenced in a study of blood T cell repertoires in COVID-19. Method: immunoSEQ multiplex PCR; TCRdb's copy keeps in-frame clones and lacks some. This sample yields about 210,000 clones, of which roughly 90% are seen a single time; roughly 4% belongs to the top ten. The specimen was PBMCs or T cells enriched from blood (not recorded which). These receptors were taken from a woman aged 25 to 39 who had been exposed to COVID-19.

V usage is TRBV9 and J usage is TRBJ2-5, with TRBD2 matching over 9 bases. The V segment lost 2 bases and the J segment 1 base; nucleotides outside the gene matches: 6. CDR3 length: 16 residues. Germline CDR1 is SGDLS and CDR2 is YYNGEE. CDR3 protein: CASSVSAGGGQETQYF. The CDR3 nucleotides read TGTGCCAGCAGCGTTTCTGCGGGGGGGGGCCAAGAGACCCAGTACTTC.

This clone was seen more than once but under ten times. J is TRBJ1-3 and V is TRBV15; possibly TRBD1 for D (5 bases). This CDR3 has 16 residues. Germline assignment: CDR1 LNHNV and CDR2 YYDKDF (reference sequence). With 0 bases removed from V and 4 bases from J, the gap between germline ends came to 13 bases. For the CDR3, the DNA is TGTGCCACCAGCAGAGACCCCCAGGGCCCGGGAAACACCATATATTTT. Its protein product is CATSRDPQGPGNTIYF.

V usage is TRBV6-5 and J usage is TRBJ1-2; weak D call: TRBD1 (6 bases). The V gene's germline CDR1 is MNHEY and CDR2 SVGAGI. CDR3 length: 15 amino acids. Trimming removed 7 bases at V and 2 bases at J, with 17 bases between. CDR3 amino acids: CASKGRNRENYGYTF. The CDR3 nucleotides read TGTGCCAGCAAGGGGCGCAACAGGGAAAACTATGGCTACACCTTC.

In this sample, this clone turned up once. The CDR3 coding sequence is TGTGCCAGCAGCCTCCTAGCGGGGGGGCCAAACCAAGAGACCCAGTACTTC. It specifies CASSLLAGGPNQETQYF. The rearrangement links TRBV3-1 (or the pseudogene TRBV3-2) to TRBJ2-5, with TRBD2 identical over 12 bases. The CDR3 loop spans 17 amino acids. CDR1 LGHDT and CDR2 YNNKEL come from the germline V gene (reference sequence). J lost 0 bases, V lost 4 bases, and 6 bases had no gene match.

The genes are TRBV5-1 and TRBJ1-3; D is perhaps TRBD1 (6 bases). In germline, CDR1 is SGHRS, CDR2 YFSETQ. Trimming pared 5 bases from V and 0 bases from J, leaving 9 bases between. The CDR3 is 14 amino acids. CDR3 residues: CASRGASSGNTIYF. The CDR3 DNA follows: TGCGCCAGCAGGGGGGCCTCCTCTGGAAACACCATATATTTT.

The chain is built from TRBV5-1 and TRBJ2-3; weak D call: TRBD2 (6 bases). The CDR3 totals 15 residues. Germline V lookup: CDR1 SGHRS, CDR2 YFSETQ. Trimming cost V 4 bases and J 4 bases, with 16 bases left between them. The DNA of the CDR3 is TGCGCCAGCAGCAAGAGCGGGTGGGATTCAGATACGCAGTATTTT. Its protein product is CASSKSGWDSDTQYF.

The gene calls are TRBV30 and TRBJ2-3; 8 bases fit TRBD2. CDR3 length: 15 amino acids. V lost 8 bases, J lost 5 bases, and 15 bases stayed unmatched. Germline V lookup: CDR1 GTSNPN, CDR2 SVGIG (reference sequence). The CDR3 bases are TGTGCCCTGCAACGGGCGGGGGGCCGGGGAGATACGCAGTATTTT. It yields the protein CALQRAGGRGDTQYF. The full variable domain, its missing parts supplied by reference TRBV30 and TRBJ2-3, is SQTIHQWPATLVQPVGSPLSLECTVEGTSNPNLYWYRQAAGRGLQLLFYSVGIGQISSEVPQNLSASRPQDRQFILSSKKLLLSDSGFYLCALQRAGGRGDTQYFGPGTRLTVL.

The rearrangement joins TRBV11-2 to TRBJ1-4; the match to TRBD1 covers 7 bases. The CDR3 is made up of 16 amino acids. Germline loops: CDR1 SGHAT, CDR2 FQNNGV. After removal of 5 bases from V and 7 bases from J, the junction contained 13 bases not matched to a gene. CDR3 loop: CASSHPYRGATEKLFF. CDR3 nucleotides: TGTGCCAGCAGCCACCCTTACAGGGGCGCGACTGAAAAACTGTTTTTT.

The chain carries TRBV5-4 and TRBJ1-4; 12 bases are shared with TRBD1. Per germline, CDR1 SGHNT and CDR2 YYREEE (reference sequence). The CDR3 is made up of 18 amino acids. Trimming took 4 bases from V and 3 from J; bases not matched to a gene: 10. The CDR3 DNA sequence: TGTGCCAGCAGCGGTGGGGACAGGGGGCGCGGGGCTAATGAAAAACTGTTTTTT. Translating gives CASSGGDRGRGANEKLFF.

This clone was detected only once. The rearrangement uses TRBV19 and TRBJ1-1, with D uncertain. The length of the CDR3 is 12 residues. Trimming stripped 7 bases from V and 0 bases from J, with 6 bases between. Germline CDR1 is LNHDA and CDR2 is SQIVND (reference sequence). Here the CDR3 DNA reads TGTGCCAGTAACCAGATGAACACTGAAGCTTTCTTT. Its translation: CASNQMNTEAFF.

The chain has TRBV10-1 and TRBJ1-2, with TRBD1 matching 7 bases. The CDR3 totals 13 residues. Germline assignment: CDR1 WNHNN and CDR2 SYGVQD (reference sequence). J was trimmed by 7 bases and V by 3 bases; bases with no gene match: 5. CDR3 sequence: CASSDSDRVGYTF. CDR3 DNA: TGCGCCAGCAGTGACTCAGACAGGGTTGGCTACACCTTC.

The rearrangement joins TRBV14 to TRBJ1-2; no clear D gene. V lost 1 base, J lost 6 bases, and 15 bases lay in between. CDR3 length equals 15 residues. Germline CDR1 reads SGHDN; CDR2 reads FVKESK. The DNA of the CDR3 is TGTGCCAGCAGCCAAGTAAATTCCCCTAGAAATGGCTACACCTTC. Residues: CASSQVNSPRNGYTF.

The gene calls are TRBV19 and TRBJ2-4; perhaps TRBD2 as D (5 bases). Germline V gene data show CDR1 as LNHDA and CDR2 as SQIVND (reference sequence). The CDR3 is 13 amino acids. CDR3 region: CASGGLAKNIQYF. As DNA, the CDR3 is TGTGCTTCCGGTGGACTAGCCAAAAACATTCAGTACTTC.

In DNA form, the CDR3 reads TGTGCCAGCAGTGGGACTATTTTTCTGGCTTTCTTT. It specifies CASSGTIFLAFF. The rearrangement joins TRBV12-3 or TRBV12-4 to TRBJ1-1, with D possibly TRBD1 on 5 matching bases. The CDR3 totals 12 residues. V lost 5 bases, J lost 11 bases, and 15 bases lay in between.

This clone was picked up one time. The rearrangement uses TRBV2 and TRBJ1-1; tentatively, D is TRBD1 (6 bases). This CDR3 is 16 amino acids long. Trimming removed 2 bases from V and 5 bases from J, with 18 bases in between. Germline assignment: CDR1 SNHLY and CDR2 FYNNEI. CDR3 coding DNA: TGTGCCAGCAGTGAACGACGAGGGGAAGGGGGTACTGAAGCTTTCTTT. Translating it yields CASSERRGEGGTEAFF.